What follows are 8 T cell receptor beta chains derived from one specimen sequenced in a study of siplizumab effects on memory and regulatory T cells. Using immunoSEQ multiplex PCR, the repertoire was profiled, and TCRdb retains in-frame clones only, with some absent. This table holds about 50,000 clones, 87% found once. Sequenced sample: naive CD8+ T cells sorted from blood. The receptor source for this set is a human donor in good health.

Here the CDR3 DNA reads TGTGCCAGTAGTGGTCTAGCGGGAGCAGATACGCAGTATTTT. It is translated as CASSGLAGADTQYF. This sequence joins TRBV19 and TRBJ2-3; 10 bases align to TRBD2. The CDR3 has 14 amino acids. After removal of 5 bases from V and 4 bases from J, the junction contained 3 bases not matched to a gene. Germline V lookup: CDR1 LNHDA, CDR2 SQIVND (reference sequence). Full variable domain (outside the CDR3, taken from reference TRBV19 and TRBJ2-3): DGGITQSPKYLFRKEGQNVTLSCEQNLNHDAMYWYRQDPGQGLRLIYYSQIVNDFQKGDIAEGYSVSREKKESFPLTVTSAQKNPTAFYLCASSGLAGADTQYFGPGTRLTVL.

CDR3 nucleotides: TGTGCCAGCAGCTTAGGGTTGGGCAGCCTCTACGAGCAGTACTTC. It specifies CASSLGLGSLYEQYF. This rearrangement joins TRBV7-9 to TRBJ2-5, with D uncertain. The J call may not be correct, given that the DNA end is closer to TRBJ2-7. Germline lookup yields CDR1 SEHNR and CDR2 FQNEAQ (reference sequence). The CDR3 sequence is 15 residues long.

V and J are TRBV27 and TRBJ1-2; the match to TRBD1 covers 9 bases. The CDR3 is made up of 13 amino acids. Trimming removed 5 bases from V and 8 bases from J; junction bases left unmatched: 6. Germline V gene lookup returns CDR1 MNHEY and CDR2 SMNVEV (reference sequence). CDR3: CASSHRTGEGYTF. The CDR3 bases are TGTGCCAGCAGTCATAGGACAGGGGAAGGCTACACCTTC.

CDR3 DNA: TGTGCCAGCAGCAAAAATTCGAAAAGGGAGGGCAACACTGAAGCTTTCTTT. Translation: CASSKNSKREGNTEAFF. The V gene is TRBV21-1, the J gene TRBJ1-1. TRBV21-1 is tagged as a pseudogene. This CDR3 is built from 17 residues.

CDR3 in amino acids: CASRGREQYF. The CDR3 bases are TGTGCCAGCAGGGGTCGCGAGCAGTACTTC. This chain connects TRBV6-5 to TRBJ2-7; D is unclear. The CDR3 totals 10 residues. Germline V gene data show CDR1 as MNHEY and CDR2 as SVGAGI. Trimming left V 6 bases short and J 6 bases short, with 6 bases between.

This clone was counted only a few times. The CDR3 sequence: CARTGTTGNTIYF. The CDR3 DNA reads as TGTGCCAGGACAGGAACTACGGGAAACACCATATATTTT. V usage is TRBV2 and J usage is TRBJ1-3, with a tentative D call TRBD1 (6 bases). The V end was cut by 9 bases, the J end by 4 bases, with 13 bases between. Germline V lookup: CDR1 SNHLY, CDR2 FYNNEI. CDR3 length equals 13 residues.

The rearrangement uses TRBV18 and TRBJ2-7, with 8 bases lining up with TRBD1. V shed 4 bases and J 5 bases; nucleotides not matched to a gene: 7. This CDR3 has 14 amino acids. Per germline, CDR1 KGHSH and CDR2 LQKENI. The CDR3 nucleotides read TGTGCCAGCTCACTCTACAGGGGGTTGAACGAGCAGTACTTC. It specifies CASSLYRGLNEQYF.

The rearrangement uses TRBV7-6 and TRBJ2-5; maybe TRBD2 (6 bases). The V gene lost 1 base and the J gene lost 3 bases, with 9 bases spanning the gap. The germline gives CDR1 SGHVS, CDR2 FNYEAQ. This CDR3 is built from 14 residues. CDR3: CASSLGGGKETQYF. CDR3 nucleotide sequence: TGTGCCAGCAGCTTAGGAGGCGGGAAAGAGACCCAGTACTTC.